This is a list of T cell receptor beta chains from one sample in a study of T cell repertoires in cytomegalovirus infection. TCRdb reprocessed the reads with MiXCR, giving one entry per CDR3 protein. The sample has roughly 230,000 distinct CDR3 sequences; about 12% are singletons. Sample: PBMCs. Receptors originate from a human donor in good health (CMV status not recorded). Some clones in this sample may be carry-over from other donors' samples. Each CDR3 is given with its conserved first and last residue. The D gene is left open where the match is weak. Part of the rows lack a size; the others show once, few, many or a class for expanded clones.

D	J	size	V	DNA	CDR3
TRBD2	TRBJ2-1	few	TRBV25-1	TGTGCCAGCAGTGGCGGGGAGGGCCTCTCCTACAATGAGCAGTTCTTC	CASSGGEGLSYNEQFF
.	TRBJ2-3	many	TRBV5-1	TGCGCCAGCAGCCCCTCGAGGGCCGGGTCAGATACGCAGTATTTT	CASSPSRAGSDTQYF
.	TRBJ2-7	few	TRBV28	TGTGCCAGCAGTCTTCCTCGTGAGGTCCCCGCATACGAGCAGTACTTC	CASSLPREVPAYEQYF
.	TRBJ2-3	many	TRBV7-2	TGTGCCAGCAGCTTCCGGAGGTGGGGCACAGATACGCAGTATTTT	CASSFRRWGTDTQYF
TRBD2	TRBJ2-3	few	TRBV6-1	TGTGCCAGCAGTACCCGGGGTCCTAGCGGAAACACAGATACGCAGTATTTT	CASSTRGPSGNTDTQYF
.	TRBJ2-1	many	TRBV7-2	TGTGCCAGCAGCTCTCGAAGGAAACTTCTAGTTAATGAGCAGTTCTTC	CASSSRRKLLVNEQFF
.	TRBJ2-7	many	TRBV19	TGTGCCAGTAGTATAGGGCACAGGGACTACGAGCAGTACTTC	CASSIGHRDYEQYF
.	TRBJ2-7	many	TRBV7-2	TGTGCCAGCAGCTTTCTACGGGGTCCGCGCGAGCAGTACTTC	CASSFLRGPREQYF
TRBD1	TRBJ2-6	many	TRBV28	TGTGCCAGCAGTTTTTTACGCACAGGGGCTGGGGCCAACGTCCTGACTTTC	CASSFLRTGAGANVLTF
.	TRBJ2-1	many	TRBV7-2	TGTGCCAGCAGCCTGGACTTCAATGAGCAGTTCTTC	CASSLDFNEQFF
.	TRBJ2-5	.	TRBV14	TGTGCCAGCAGCCACGAGTTATTCGGGGGCCAGTACTTC	CASSHELFGGQYF
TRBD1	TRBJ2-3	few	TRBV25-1	TGTGCCAGCAGTGAGCCCCGGGACAGAAGGGCAGATACGCAGTATTTT	CASSEPRDRRADTQYF
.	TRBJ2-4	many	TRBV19	TGTGCCAGGACCGAAGCCAAAAACATTCAGTACTTC	CARTEAKNIQYF
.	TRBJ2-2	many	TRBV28	TGTGCCAGCAGTCTCAGAACCGGGGAGCTGTTTTTT	CASSLRTGELFF
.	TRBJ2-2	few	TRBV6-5	TGTGCCAGCAGTTATAAAGGGGAGGTCGGGGAGCTGTTTTTT	CASSYKGEVGELFF
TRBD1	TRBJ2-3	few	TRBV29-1	TGCAGCGGAGACGACAGGGGTATCACAGATACGCAGTATTTT	CSGDDRGITDTQYF
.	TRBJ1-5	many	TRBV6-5	TGTGCCAGCAGTCGAGGACTGCCGCCCGCGCCCCAGCATTTT	CASSRGLPPAPQHF
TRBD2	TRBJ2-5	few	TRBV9	TGTGCCAGCAGCGGAGGCGTCACGGGGGGGGGAGAGACCCAGTACTTC	CASSGGVTGGGETQYF
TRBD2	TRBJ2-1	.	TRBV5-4	TGTGCCAGCAGCTTGGGCGGGGGGGCAGAATATCGAAAGTTCTTC	CASSLGGGAEYRKFF
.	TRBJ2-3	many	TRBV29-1	TGCAGCGGCTCCCGGACCAGCACAGATACGCAGTATTTT	CSGSRTSTDTQYF
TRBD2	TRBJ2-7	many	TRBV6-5	TGTGCCAGCAGTTACATGGGGGGGGGGCAGTACTTC	CASSYMGGGQYF
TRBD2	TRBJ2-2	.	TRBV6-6	TGTGCCAGCAGGGCGATGACTAGCGGGGGCACCGGGGAGCTGTTTTTT	CASRAMTSGGTGELFF
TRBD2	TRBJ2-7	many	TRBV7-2	TGTGCCAGCAGCCCAAGGTGGGGCCTAGCGGGGGGCCGCGAGCAGTACTTC	CASSPRWGLAGGREQYF